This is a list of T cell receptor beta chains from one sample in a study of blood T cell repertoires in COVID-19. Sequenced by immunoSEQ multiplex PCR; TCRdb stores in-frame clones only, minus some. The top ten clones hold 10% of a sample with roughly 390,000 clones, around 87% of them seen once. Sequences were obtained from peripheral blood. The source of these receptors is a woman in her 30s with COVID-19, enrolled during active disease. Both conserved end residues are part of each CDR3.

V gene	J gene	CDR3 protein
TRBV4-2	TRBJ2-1	CASSQPLGVEQFF
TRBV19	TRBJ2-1	CASSDELAGGPLNEQFF
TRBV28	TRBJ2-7	CASTPVPAGGYEQYF
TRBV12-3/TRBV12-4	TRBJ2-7	CASSFPRAEQYF
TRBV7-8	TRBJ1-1	CASSLAGVPGVTEAFF
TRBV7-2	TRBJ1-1	CASNPDRASTEAFF
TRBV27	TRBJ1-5	CASSLGAPVGNQPQHF
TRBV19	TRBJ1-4	CASSIYEKLFF
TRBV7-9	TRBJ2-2	CASSSSGTSGELFF
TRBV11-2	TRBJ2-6	CASTERGTGVSGANVLTF
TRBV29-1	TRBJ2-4	CSVRDRVSIQYF
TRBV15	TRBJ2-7	CATSARGGLIGEQYF
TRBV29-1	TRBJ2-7	CSVAGASYEQYF
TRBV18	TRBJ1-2	CASSPGQGYGYTF
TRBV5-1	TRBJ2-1	CASSLEAGVSYNEQFF
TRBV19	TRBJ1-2	CASTSGQGLYGYTF
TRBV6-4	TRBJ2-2	CASRLSGGLTGELFF
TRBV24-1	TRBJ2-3	CATSYGGTDTQYF
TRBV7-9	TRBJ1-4	CASSQGQEPGEKLFF
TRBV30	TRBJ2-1	CAWSPDAGLYNEQFF
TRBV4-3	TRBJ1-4	CASSQGARGGTNEKLFF
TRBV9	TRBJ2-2	CASSVSGRNTGELFF
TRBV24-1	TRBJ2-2	CATSDRTGFGELFF
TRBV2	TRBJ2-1	CASSGNRGLLSNEQFF
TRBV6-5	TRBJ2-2	CASSFLGVGTGELFF
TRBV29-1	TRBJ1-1	CSVRRTGTDYTEAFF
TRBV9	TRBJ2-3	CASSEDIWLTQYF
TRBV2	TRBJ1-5	CASSEIWDRDINQPQHF
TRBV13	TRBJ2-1	CATSSEEGPRPYNEQFF